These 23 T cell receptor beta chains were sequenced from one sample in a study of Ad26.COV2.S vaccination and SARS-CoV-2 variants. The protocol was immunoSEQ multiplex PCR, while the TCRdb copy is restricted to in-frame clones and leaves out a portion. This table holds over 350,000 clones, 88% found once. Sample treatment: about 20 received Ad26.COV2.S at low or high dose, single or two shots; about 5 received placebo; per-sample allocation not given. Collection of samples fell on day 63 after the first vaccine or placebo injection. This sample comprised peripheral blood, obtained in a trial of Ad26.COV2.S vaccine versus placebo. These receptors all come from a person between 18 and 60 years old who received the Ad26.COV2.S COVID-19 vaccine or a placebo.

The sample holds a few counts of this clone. The CDR3 nucleotides are TGTGCCAGCAGTACCGGGACAAATCAAGAGACCCAGTACTTC. This translates into CASSTGTNQETQYF. This sequence joins TRBV4-2 and TRBJ2-5; perhaps TRBD1 as D (6 bases). This CDR3 contains 14 residues. Trimming removed 6 bases from V and 2 bases from J, with 13 bases in between. Germline values: CDR1 LGHNA, CDR2 YNFKEQ.

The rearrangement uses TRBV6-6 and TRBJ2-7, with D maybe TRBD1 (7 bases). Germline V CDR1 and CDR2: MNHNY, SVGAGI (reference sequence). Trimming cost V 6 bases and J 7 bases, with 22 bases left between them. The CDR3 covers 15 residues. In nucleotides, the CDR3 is TGTGCCAGCAGCCTGGACCGGGACAGCGGGCGTGAGCAGTACTTC. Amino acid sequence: CASSLDRDSGREQYF.

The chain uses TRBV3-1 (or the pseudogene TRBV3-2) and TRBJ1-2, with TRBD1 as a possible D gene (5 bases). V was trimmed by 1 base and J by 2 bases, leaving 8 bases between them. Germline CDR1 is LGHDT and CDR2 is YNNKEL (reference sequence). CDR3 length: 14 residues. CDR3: CASSQGWGNYGYTF. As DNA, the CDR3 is TGTGCCAGCAGCCAAGGTTGGGGGAACTATGGCTACACCTTC.

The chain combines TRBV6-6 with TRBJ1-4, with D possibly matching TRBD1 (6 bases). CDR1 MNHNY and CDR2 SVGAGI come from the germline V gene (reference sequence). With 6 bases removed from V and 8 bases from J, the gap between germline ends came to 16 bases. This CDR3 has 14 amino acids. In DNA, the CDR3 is TGTGCCAGCAGGCAAGGGGGGGCTGGAGAAAAACTGTTTTTT. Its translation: CASRQGGAGEKLFF.

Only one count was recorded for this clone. This CDR3 reads CASLRSNYGYTF. DNA of the CDR3: TGTGCCAGCCTTCGGTCTAACTATGGCTACACCTTC. The chain has TRBV5-6 and TRBJ1-2; the D is unclear. The CDR3 is made up of 12 amino acids. The V and J ends lost 7 bases and 0 bases respectively, with 7 bases between them. Per the germline V gene, CDR1 is SGHDT and CDR2 is YYEEEE.

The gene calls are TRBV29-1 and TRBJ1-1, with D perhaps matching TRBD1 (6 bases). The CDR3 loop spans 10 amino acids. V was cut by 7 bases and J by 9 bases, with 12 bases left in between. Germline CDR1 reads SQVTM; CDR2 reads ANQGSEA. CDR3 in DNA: TGCAGCGGGATGGACAGACAAGCTTTCTTT. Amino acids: CSGMDRQAFF.

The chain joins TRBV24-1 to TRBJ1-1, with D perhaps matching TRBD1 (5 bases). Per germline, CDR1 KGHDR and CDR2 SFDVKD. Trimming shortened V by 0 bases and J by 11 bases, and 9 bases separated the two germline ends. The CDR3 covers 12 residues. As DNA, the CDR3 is TGTGCCACCAGTGATTTGCAGGGTAGGGCTTTCTTT. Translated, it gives CATSDLQGRAFF.

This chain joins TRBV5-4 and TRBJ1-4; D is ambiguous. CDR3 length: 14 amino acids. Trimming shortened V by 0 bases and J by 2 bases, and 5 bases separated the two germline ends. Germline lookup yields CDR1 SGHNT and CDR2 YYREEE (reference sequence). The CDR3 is CASSLVGTNEKLFF. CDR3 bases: TGTGCCAGCAGCTTGGTTGGGACTAATGAAAAACTGTTTTTT.

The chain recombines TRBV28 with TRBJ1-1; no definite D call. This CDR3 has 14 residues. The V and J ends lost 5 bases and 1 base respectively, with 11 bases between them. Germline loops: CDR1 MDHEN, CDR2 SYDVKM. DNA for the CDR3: TGTGCCAGCAGTCCCCCGGCGGAGAACACTGAAGCTTTCTTT. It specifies CASSPPAENTEAFF.

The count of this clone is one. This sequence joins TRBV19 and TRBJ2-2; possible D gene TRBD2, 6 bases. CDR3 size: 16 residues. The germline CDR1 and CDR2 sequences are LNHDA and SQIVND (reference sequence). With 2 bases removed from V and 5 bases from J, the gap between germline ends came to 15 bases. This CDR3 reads CASSISGGLKTGELFF. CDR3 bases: TGTGCCAGTAGTATAAGCGGCGGACTAAAAACCGGGGAGCTGTTTTTT. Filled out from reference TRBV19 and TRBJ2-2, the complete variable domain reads DGGITQSPKYLFRKEGQNVTLSCEQNLNHDAMYWYRQDPGQGLRLIYYSQIVNDFQKGDIAEGYSVSREKKESFPLTVTSAQKNPTAFYLCASSISGGLKTGELFFGEGSRLTVL.

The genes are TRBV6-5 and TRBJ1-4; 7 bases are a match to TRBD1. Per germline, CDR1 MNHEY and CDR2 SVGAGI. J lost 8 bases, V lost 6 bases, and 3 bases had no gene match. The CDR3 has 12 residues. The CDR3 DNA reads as TGTGCCAGCAGCCAACAGGGGGAAAAACTGTTTTTT. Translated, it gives CASSQQGEKLFF.

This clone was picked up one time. The CDR3: CASSELDRPEKLFF. The CDR3 nucleotides read TGCGCCAGCAGTGAGCTTGACAGACCAGAAAAACTGTTTTTT. The chain has TRBV10-2 and TRBJ1-4; D possibly corresponds to TRBD1 (5 bases). Germline CDR1 and CDR2: WSHSY and SAAADI. Trimming took off 2 bases at V and 8 bases at J, with 12 bases between the two ends. The CDR3 totals 14 residues.

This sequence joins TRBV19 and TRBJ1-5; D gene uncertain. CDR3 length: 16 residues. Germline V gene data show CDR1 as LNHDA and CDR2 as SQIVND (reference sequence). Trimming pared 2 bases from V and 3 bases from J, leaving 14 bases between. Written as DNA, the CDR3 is TGTGCCAGTAGTATAACGGCTGCGGGTCTCAATCAGCCCCAGCATTTT. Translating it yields CASSITAAGLNQPQHF. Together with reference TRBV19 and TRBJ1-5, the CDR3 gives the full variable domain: DGGITQSPKYLFRKEGQNVTLSCEQNLNHDAMYWYRQDPGQGLRLIYYSQIVNDFQKGDIAEGYSVSREKKESFPLTVTSAQKNPTAFYLCASSITAAGLNQPQHFGDGTRLSIL.

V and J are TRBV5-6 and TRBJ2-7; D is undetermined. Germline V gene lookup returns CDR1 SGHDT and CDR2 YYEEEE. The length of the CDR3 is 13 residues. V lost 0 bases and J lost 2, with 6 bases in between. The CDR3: CASSLDSPYEQYF. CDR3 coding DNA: TGTGCCAGCAGCTTGGACAGCCCCTACGAGCAGTACTTC. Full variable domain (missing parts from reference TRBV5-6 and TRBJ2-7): DAGVTQSPTHLIKTRGQQVTLRCSPKSGHDTVSWYQQALGQGPQFIFQYYEEEERQRGNFPDRFSGHQFPNYSSELNVNALLLGDSALYLCASSLDSPYEQYFGPGTRLTVT.

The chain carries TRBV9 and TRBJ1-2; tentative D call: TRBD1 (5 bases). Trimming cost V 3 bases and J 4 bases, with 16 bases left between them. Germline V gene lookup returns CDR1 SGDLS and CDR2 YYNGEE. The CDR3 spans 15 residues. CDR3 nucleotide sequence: TGTGCCAGCAGCGGCGGGACTCTGGGCAGCTATGGCTACACCTTC. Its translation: CASSGGTLGSYGYTF.

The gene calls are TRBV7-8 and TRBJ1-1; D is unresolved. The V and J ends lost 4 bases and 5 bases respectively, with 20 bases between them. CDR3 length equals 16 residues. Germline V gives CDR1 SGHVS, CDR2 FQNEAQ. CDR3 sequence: CASSSSAYLAGTEAFF. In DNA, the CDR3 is TGTGCCAGCAGCTCTAGCGCGTACCTGGCGGGAACTGAAGCTTTCTTT.

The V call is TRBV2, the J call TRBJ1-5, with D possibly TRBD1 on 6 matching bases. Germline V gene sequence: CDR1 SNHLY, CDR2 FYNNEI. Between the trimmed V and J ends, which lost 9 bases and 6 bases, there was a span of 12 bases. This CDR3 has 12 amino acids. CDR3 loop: CASRTVFQPQHF. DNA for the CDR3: TGTGCCAGTAGGACAGTTTTTCAGCCCCAGCATTTT.

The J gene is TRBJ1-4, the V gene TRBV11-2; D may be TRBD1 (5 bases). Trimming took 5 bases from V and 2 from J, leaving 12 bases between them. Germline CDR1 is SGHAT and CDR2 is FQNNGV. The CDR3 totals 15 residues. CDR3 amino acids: CASSVRDYTNEKLFF. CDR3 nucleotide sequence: TGTGCCAGCAGCGTCCGGGACTATACTAATGAAAAACTGTTTTTT. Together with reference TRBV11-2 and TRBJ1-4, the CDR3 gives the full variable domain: EAGVAQSPRYKIIEKRQSVAFWCNPISGHATLYWYQQILGQGPKLLIQFQNNGVVDDSQLPKDRFSAERLKGVDSTLKIQPAKLEDSAVYLCASSVRDYTNEKLFFGSGTQLSVL.

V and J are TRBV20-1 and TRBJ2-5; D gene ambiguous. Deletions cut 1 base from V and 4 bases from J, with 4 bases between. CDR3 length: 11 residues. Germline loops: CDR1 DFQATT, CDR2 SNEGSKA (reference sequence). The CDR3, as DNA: TGCAGTGCTAGAGTGGTAGAGACCCAGTACTTC. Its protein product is CSARVVETQYF.

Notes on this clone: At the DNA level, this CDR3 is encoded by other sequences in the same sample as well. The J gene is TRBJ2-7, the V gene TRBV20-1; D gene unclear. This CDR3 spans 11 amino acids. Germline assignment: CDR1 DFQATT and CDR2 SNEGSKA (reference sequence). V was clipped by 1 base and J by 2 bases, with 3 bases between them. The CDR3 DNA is TGCAGTGCTAGAGGGCCCTACGAGCAGTACTTC. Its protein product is CSARGPYEQYF.

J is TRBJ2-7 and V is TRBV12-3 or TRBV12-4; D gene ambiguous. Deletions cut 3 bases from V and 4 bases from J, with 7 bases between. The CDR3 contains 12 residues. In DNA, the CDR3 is TGTGCCAGCAGTTTCGAAGCTTACGAGCAGTACTTC. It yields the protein CASSFEAYEQYF.

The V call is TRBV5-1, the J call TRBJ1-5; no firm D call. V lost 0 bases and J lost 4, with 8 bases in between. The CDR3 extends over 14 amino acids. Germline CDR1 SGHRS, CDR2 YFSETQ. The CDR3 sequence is CASSLGPTNQPQHF. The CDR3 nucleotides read TGCGCCAGCAGCTTGGGACCGACAAATCAGCCCCAGCATTTT.

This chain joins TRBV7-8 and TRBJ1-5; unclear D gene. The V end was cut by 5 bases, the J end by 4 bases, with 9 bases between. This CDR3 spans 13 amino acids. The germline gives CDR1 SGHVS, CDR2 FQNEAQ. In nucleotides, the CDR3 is TGTGCCAGCAGCCGCGGAAGGAATCAGCCCCAGCATTTT. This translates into CASSRGRNQPQHF.